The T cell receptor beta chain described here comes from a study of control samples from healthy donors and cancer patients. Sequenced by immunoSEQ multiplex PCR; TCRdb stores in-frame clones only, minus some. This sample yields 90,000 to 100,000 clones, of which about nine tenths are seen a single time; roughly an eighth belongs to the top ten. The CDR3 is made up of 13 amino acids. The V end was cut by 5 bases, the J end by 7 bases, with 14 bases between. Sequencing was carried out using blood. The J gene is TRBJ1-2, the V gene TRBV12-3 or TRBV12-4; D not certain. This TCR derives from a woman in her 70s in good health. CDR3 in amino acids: CASSLQIRAGYTF. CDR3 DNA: TGTGCCAGCAGTCTACAGATTCGGGCTGGCTACACCTTC.